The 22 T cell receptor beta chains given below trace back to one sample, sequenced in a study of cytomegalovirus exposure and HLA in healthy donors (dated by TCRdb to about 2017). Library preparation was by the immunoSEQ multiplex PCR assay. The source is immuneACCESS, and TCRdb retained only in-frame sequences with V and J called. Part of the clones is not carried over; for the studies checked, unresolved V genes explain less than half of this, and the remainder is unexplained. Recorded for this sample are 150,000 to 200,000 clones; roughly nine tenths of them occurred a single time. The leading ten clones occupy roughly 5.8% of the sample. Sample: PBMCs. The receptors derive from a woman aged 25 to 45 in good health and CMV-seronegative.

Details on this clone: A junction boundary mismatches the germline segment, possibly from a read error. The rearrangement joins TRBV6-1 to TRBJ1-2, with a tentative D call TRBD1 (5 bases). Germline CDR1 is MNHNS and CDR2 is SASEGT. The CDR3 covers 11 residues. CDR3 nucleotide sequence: TGTGCCAGCAGTGAACGGGCGGACACTGCCTTC. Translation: CASSERADTAF.

The CDR3 loop reads CSVAGDLAGTDTQYF. In nucleotides, the CDR3 is TGCAGCGTTGCGGGGGACTTAGCTGGCACAGATACGCAGTATTTT. The chain couples TRBV29-1 to TRBJ2-3; tentative D call: TRBD2 (6 bases). CDR3 size: 15 residues. The germline gives CDR1 SQVTM, CDR2 ANQGSEA. The germline V and J ends were trimmed by 4 bases and 1 base, with 15 bases remaining between them.

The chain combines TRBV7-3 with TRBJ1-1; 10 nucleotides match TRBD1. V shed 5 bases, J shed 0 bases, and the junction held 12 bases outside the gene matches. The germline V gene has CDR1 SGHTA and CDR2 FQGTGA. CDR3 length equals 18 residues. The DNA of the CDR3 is TGTGCCAGCAGCCTAAGGCCGATGGACAGGGGGTTGAACACTGAAGCTTTCTTT. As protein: CASSLRPMDRGLNTEAFF.

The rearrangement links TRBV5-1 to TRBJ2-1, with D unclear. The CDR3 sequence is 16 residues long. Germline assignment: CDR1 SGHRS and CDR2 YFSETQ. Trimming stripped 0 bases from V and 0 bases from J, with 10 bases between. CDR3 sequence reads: CASSLGPRSSYNEQFF. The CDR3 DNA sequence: TGCGCCAGCAGCTTGGGACCTCGAAGCTCCTACAATGAGCAGTTCTTC. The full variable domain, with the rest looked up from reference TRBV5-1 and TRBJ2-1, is KAGVTQTPRYLIKTRGQQVTLSCSPISGHRSVSWYQQTPGQGLQFLFEYFSETQRNKGNFPGRFSGRQFSNSRSEMNVSTLELGDSALYLCASSLGPRSSYNEQFFGPGTRLTVL.

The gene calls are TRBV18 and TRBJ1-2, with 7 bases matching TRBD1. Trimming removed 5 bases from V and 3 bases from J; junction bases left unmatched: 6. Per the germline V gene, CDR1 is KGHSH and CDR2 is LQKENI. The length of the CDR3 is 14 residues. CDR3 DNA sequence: TGTGCCAGCTCAAGCGACAGGGACTACTATGGCTACACCTTC. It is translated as CASSSDRDYYGYTF.

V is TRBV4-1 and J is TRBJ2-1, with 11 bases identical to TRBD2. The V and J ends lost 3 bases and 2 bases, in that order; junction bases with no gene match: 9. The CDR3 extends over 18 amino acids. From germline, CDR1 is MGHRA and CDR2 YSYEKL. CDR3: CASSQAGLAGGAYNEQFF. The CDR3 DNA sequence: TGCGCCAGCAGCCAGGCCGGACTAGCGGGTGGTGCCTACAATGAGCAGTTCTTC.

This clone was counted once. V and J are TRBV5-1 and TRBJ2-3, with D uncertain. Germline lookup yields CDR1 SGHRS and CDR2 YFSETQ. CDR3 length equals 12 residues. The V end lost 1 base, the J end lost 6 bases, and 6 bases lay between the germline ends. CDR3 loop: CASSLNGDTQYF. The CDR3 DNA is TGCGCCAGCAGCTTGAATGGCGATACGCAGTATTTT. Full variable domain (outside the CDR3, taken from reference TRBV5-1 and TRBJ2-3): KAGVTQTPRYLIKTRGQQVTLSCSPISGHRSVSWYQQTPGQGLQFLFEYFSETQRNKGNFPGRFSGRQFSNSRSEMNVSTLELGDSALYLCASSLNGDTQYFGPGTRLTVL.

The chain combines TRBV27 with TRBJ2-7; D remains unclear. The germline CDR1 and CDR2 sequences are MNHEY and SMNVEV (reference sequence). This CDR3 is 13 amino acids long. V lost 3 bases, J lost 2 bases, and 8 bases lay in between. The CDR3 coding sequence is TGTGCCAGCAGTTTTGACCAAGCCTACGAGCAGTACTTC. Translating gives CASSFDQAYEQYF.

The CDR3 DNA reads as TGTGCCAGCAGTCCCATCGGGGCCTGGCAGCCCCAGCATTTT. Its protein product is CASSPIGAWQPQHF. This rearrangement joins TRBV27 to TRBJ1-5; a weak D match, TRBD1 (5 bases). Deletions cut 5 bases from V and 7 bases from J, with 15 bases between. Germline V lookup: CDR1 MNHEY, CDR2 SMNVEV (reference sequence). This CDR3 comprises 14 residues.

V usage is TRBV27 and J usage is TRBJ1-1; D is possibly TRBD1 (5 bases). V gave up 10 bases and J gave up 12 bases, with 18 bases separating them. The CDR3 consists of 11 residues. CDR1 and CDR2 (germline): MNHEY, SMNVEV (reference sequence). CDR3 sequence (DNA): TGTGCCACGGTTGTAGGGGCTTCGACTTTCTTT. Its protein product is CATVVGASTFF.

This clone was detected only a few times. The CDR3 sequence is CASRGTKGNEQFF. The CDR3 bases are TGTGCCAGCAGGGGTACCAAGGGTAATGAGCAGTTCTTC. This chain links TRBV7-9 with TRBJ2-1; no clear D. The germline V gene encodes CDR1 SEHNR and CDR2 FQNEAQ (reference sequence). V lost 6 bases, J lost 7 bases, and 13 bases lay in between. This CDR3 has 13 amino acids.

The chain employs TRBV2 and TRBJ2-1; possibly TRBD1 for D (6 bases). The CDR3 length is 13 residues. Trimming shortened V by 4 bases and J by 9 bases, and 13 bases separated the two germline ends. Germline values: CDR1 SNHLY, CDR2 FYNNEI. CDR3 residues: CASSGGHPFEQFF. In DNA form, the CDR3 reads TGTGCCAGCAGTGGGGGACACCCCTTTGAGCAGTTCTTC.

The CDR3 sequence is CASRQKNEKLFF. Written as DNA, the CDR3 is TGTGCCAGCAGACAAAAAAATGAAAAACTGTTTTTT. The V call is TRBV27, the J call TRBJ1-4; D gene unclear. In germline, CDR1 is MNHEY, CDR2 SMNVEV (reference sequence). V was clipped by 6 bases and J by 5 bases, with 7 bases between them. This CDR3 has 12 residues.

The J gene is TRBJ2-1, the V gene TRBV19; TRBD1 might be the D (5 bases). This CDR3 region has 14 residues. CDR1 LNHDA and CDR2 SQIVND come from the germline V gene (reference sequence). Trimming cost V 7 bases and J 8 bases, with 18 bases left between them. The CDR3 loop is CASTPGAGIYEQFF. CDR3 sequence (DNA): TGTGCCAGTACCCCCGGCGCAGGGATTTATGAGCAGTTCTTC.

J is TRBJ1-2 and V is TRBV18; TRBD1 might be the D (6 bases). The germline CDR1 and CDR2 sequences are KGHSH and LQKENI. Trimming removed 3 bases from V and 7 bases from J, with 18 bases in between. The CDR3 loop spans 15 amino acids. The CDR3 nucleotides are TGTGCCAGCTCACCCTCCGCCAGGGGCCAAGGTGGCTACACCTTC. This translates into CASSPSARGQGGYTF.

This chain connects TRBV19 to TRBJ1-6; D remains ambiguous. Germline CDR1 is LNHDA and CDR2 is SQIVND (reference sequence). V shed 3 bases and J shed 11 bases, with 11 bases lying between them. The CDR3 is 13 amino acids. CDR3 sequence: CASSMNGRTPLHF. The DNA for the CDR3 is TGTGCCAGTAGTATGAACGGGAGGACACCCCTCCACTTT.

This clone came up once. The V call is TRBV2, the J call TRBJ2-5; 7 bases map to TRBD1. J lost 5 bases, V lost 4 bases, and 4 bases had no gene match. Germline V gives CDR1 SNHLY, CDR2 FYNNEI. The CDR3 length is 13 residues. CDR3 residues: CASSGDRKETQYF. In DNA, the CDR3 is TGTGCCAGCAGTGGGGACAGAAAGGAGACCCAGTACTTC.

The chain's CDR3 is CASIGRTGNTIYF. CDR3 nucleotide sequence: TGTGCCAGTATTGGCAGAACTGGAAACACCATATATTTT. The chain is built from TRBV19 and TRBJ1-3; no reliable D call. Trimming took 7 bases from V and 2 from J, leaving 9 bases between them. The length of the CDR3 is 13 residues. The germline gives CDR1 LNHDA, CDR2 SQIVND (reference sequence).

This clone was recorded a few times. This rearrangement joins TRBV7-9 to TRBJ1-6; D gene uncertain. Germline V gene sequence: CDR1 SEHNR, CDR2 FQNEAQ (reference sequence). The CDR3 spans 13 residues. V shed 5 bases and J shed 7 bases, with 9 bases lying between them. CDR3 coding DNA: TGTGCCAGCAGCCCGAAGTGGAATTCACCCCTCCACTTT. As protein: CASSPKWNSPLHF. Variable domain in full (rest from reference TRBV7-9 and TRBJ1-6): DTGVSQNPRHKITKRGQNVTFRCDPISEHNRLYWYRQTLGQGPEFLTYFQNEAQLEKSRLLSDRFSAERPKGSFSTLEIQRTEQGDSAMYLCASSPKWNSPLHFGNGTRLTVT.

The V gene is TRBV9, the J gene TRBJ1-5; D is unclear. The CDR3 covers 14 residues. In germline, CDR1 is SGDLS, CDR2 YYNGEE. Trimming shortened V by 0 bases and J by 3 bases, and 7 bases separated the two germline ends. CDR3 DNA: TGTGCCAGCAGCGTAGGAGGGAACAATCAGCCCCAGCATTTT. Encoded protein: CASSVGGNNQPQHF.

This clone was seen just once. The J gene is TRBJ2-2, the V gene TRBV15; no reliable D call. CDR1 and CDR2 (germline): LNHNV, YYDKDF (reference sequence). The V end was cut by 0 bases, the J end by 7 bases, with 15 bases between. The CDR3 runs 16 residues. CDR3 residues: CATSRDQGRFDGELFF. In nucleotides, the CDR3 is TGTGCCACCAGCAGAGATCAAGGCAGGTTCGACGGGGAGCTGTTTTTT. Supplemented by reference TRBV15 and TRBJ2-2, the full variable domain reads DAMVIQNPRYQVTQFGKPVTLSCSQTLNHNVMYWYQQKSSQAPKLLFHYYDKDFNNEADTPDNFQSRRPNTSFCFLDIRSPGLGDTAMYLCATSRDQGRFDGELFFGEGSRLTVL.

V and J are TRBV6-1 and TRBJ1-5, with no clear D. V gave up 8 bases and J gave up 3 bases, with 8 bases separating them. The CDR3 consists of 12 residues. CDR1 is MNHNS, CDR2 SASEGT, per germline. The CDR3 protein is CASWSFNQPQHF. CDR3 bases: TGTGCCAGCTGGAGCTTCAATCAGCCCCAGCATTTT.